The rows below give T cell receptor beta chains drawn from one sample of a study of STAT5B mutations in CD4+ large granular lymphocyte leukemia. The repertoire was sequenced with immunoSEQ multiplex PCR; TCRdb's copy has only in-frame clones and lacks some. The sample has 40,000 to 50,000 clones; approximately 83% are singletons. Sequencing was performed on CD4+ T cells from blood buffy coats. The receptors stem from a human donor in good health. Each CDR3 is given with its conserved first and last residue. Each record gives: clone size, D gene, J gene, V gene, CDR3 DNA, CDR3 protein. A D gene is named only where the DNA matches it firmly. The size of a clone is reported for some rows only, either as once, few or many, or as a class for expanded clones.

clone_size: .; d_call: TRBD1; j_call: TRBJ2-5; v_call: TRBV5-1; cdr3_nt: TGCGCCAGCAGCCCGAGGACAGGGAGGCAAGAGACCCAGTACTTC; cdr3_aa: CASSPRTGRQETQYF
clone_size: .; d_call: .; j_call: TRBJ1-5; v_call: TRBV6-5; cdr3_nt: TGTGCCAGCAGCTTCAGGGAAGGTAATCAGCCCCAGCATTTT; cdr3_aa: CASSFREGNQPQHF
clone_size: .; d_call: .; j_call: TRBJ1-6; v_call: TRBV28; cdr3_nt: TGTGCCAGCAGTTTTCTTGGGGGGAGTTATTCACCCCTCCACTTT; cdr3_aa: CASSFLGGSYSPLHF
clone_size: .; d_call: TRBD1; j_call: TRBJ1-2; v_call: TRBV9; cdr3_nt: TGTGCCAGCAGCGACCCTGGGACAGTGGGCGGCTACACCTTC; cdr3_aa: CASSDPGTVGGYTF
clone_size: .; d_call: .; j_call: TRBJ1-1; v_call: TRBV18; cdr3_nt: TGTGCCAGCTCACCCAGGATATTGAACACTGAAGCTTTCTTT; cdr3_aa: CASSPRILNTEAFF
clone_size: .; d_call: TRBD2; j_call: TRBJ2-5; v_call: TRBV2; cdr3_nt: TGTGCCAGCCAACGGGGGGGCCCGATGGAGACCCAGTACTTC; cdr3_aa: CASQRGGPMETQYF
clone_size: .; d_call: .; j_call: TRBJ2-3; v_call: TRBV7-3; cdr3_nt: TGTGCCAGCAGCTTAAACCCAACGGGAGGCACAGATACGCAGTATTTT; cdr3_aa: CASSLNPTGGTDTQYF
clone_size: .; d_call: .; j_call: TRBJ2-7; v_call: TRBV4-1; cdr3_nt: TGCGCCAGCAGCCAGATTGGGGCCTACGAGCAGTACTTC; cdr3_aa: CASSQIGAYEQYF
clone_size: .; d_call: TRBD2; j_call: TRBJ2-5; v_call: TRBV4-1; cdr3_nt: TGCGCCAGCAGCCCAAGAGGGCTAGCGGGAAGGTTGCGGGAGACCCAGTACTTC; cdr3_aa: CASSPRGLAGRLRETQYF
clone_size: .; d_call: .; j_call: TRBJ2-2; v_call: TRBV2; cdr3_nt: TGTGCCAGCAGTCCTCAGACTGTCTGGGGGGAGCTGTTTTTT; cdr3_aa: CASSPQTVWGELFF
clone_size: once; d_call: .; j_call: TRBJ2-7; v_call: TRBV4-1; cdr3_nt: TGCGCCAGCAGCCAAACGGGACACATTCCCTACGAGCAGTACTTC; cdr3_aa: CASSQTGHIPYEQYF
clone_size: .; d_call: .; j_call: TRBJ1-5; v_call: TRBV2; cdr3_nt: TGTGCCAGCAGTGAAGAGGCAGATGCCAATCAGCCCCAGCATTTT; cdr3_aa: CASSEEADANQPQHF
clone_size: few; d_call: .; j_call: TRBJ2-7; v_call: TRBV7-9; cdr3_nt: TGTGCCAGCAGCTTAGAGGTGCGGGGCTTGAGCTCCTACGAGCAGTACTTC; cdr3_aa: CASSLEVRGLSSYEQYF
clone_size: .; d_call: .; j_call: TRBJ1-4; v_call: TRBV6-1; cdr3_nt: TGTGCCAGCACGGGGACAACTAATGAAAAACTGTTTTTT; cdr3_aa: CASTGTTNEKLFF
clone_size: .; d_call: .; j_call: TRBJ2-5; v_call: TRBV27; cdr3_nt: TGTGCCAGCAGTTTCTATCAGTGGAGTAAGTGGGAGACCCAGTACTTC; cdr3_aa: CASSFYQWSKWETQYF
clone_size: .; d_call: .; j_call: TRBJ1-5; v_call: TRBV2; cdr3_nt: TGTGCCAGCAGTGAAGGAGGTAATCAGCCCCAGCATTTT; cdr3_aa: CASSEGGNQPQHF
clone_size: .; d_call: TRBD1; j_call: TRBJ2-5; v_call: TRBV19; cdr3_nt: TGTGCCAGTAGCCGGGACAGGGGGGGTGAGACCCAGTACTTC; cdr3_aa: CASSRDRGGETQYF
clone_size: once; d_call: TRBD1; j_call: TRBJ2-7; v_call: TRBV19; cdr3_nt: TGTGCCAGTGGCTACTTCCGGGACAGGGGGCCGTACGAGCAGTACTTC; cdr3_aa: CASGYFRDRGPYEQYF
clone_size: once; d_call: .; j_call: TRBJ1-3; v_call: TRBV7-8; cdr3_nt: TGTGCCAGCAGCTTAGGGGGGGGAAACACCATATATTTT; cdr3_aa: CASSLGGGNTIYF
clone_size: .; d_call: .; j_call: TRBJ1-3; v_call: TRBV6-5; cdr3_nt: TGTGCCAGCATCCCGGACTCTGGAAACACCATATATTTT; cdr3_aa: CASIPDSGNTIYF
clone_size: .; d_call: TRBD2; j_call: TRBJ2-3; v_call: TRBV7-6; cdr3_nt: TGTGCCAGCAGCTTATTTATTCCCAGCGGGGCAGATACGCAGTATTTT; cdr3_aa: CASSLFIPSGADTQYF
clone_size: few; d_call: .; j_call: TRBJ2-7; v_call: TRBV7-9; cdr3_nt: TGTGCCAGCAGCCCCGCAGGGGAGCAGTACTTC; cdr3_aa: CASSPAGEQYF
clone_size: .; d_call: TRBD2; j_call: TRBJ2-5; v_call: TRBV7-9; cdr3_nt: TGTGCCAGCAGCGCCCTAGCGGGGTGGGAGACCCAGTACTTC; cdr3_aa: CASSALAGWETQYF
clone_size: .; d_call: .; j_call: TRBJ2-7; v_call: TRBV11-2; cdr3_nt: TGTGCCAGCTTCCCCCGGACAGCCTCCTACGAGCAGTACTTC; cdr3_aa: CASFPRTASYEQYF
clone_size: few; d_call: .; j_call: TRBJ2-2; v_call: TRBV5-1; cdr3_nt: TGCGCCAGCAGCTTGGGTGGGGCTCGGACCGGGGAGCTGTTTTTT; cdr3_aa: CASSLGGARTGELFF
clone_size: .; d_call: .; j_call: TRBJ1-2; v_call: TRBV5-1; cdr3_nt: TGCGCCAGCGGGACCGGGACTCCCGAGGGGGGCTACACCTTC; cdr3_aa: CASGTGTPEGGYTF
clone_size: .; d_call: .; j_call: TRBJ2-7; v_call: TRBV5-1; cdr3_nt: TGCGCCAGCAGCTTGATGGGGGGAACCTACGAGCAGTACTTC; cdr3_aa: CASSLMGGTYEQYF
clone_size: .; d_call: .; j_call: TRBJ2-5; v_call: TRBV11-3; cdr3_nt: TGTGCCTCAAGTCGGGCCGCATCGAAGGAGACCCAGTACTTC; cdr3_aa: CASSRAASKETQYF
clone_size: few; d_call: .; j_call: TRBJ1-2; v_call: TRBV5-1; cdr3_nt: TGCGCCAGCAGCTTGGTCTCGGATGGCTACACCTTC; cdr3_aa: CASSLVSDGYTF
clone_size: .; d_call: .; j_call: TRBJ1-1; v_call: TRBV6-1; cdr3_nt: TGTGCCAGCACAAAACAGGGCGTGGGAAACACTGAAGCTTTCTTT; cdr3_aa: CASTKQGVGNTEAFF
clone_size: .; d_call: TRBD2; j_call: TRBJ2-5; v_call: TRBV5-1; cdr3_nt: TGCGCCAGCAGATCAGGACTAGCGGGAGGGGCGTCGGCCCAGTACTTC; cdr3_aa: CASRSGLAGGASAQYF
clone_size: few; d_call: TRBD1; j_call: TRBJ1-1; v_call: TRBV18; cdr3_nt: TGTGCCAGCTCACCCGTAGGGGGCATGGCTTTCTTT; cdr3_aa: CASSPVGGMAFF
clone_size: .; d_call: TRBD2; j_call: TRBJ2-7; v_call: TRBV10-2; cdr3_nt: TGCGCCAGCGGATTAGGACTAGCGGGAATATCCTACGAGCAGTACTTC; cdr3_aa: CASGLGLAGISYEQYF
clone_size: .; d_call: .; j_call: TRBJ2-7; v_call: TRBV6-1; cdr3_nt: TGTGCCAGCTGGCAGGGAGCCTACGAGCAGTACTTC; cdr3_aa: CASWQGAYEQYF
clone_size: few; d_call: .; j_call: TRBJ2-5; v_call: TRBV9; cdr3_nt: TGTGCCAGCAGCTCCCATCAGGGTTTTGAGACCCAGTACTTC; cdr3_aa: CASSSHQGFETQYF
clone_size: .; d_call: .; j_call: TRBJ1-5; v_call: TRBV28; cdr3_nt: TGTGCCAGCAGCCCTGGACAGCTCAGGGGTCAGCCCCAGCATTTT; cdr3_aa: CASSPGQLRGQPQHF
clone_size: .; d_call: TRBD1; j_call: TRBJ1-1; v_call: TRBV5-1; cdr3_nt: TGCGCCAGCAGTTTCGACAGGGGGACTGAAGCTTTCTTT; cdr3_aa: CASSFDRGTEAFF
clone_size: .; d_call: .; j_call: TRBJ2-1; v_call: TRBV5-1; cdr3_nt: TGCGCCAGCAGCTTGACGCTAGCGTCCTCCTACAATGAGCAGTTCTTC; cdr3_aa: CASSLTLASSYNEQFF
clone_size: .; d_call: .; j_call: TRBJ1-3; v_call: TRBV1; cdr3_nt: TGCACCAGCACCAAGGGAGGGGTCTTCGGAAACACCATATATTTT; cdr3_aa: CTSTKGGVFGNTIYF
clone_size: .; d_call: .; j_call: TRBJ2-3; v_call: TRBV4-1; cdr3_nt: TGCGCCAGCAGCCAAGGGACTGAAGATACGCAGTATTTT; cdr3_aa: CASSQGTEDTQYF
clone_size: once; d_call: .; j_call: TRBJ2-5; v_call: TRBV6-5; cdr3_nt: TGTGCCAGCAGAAGAGGACCAGACCCCAAAGAGACCCAGTACTTC; cdr3_aa: CASRRGPDPKETQYF
clone_size: .; d_call: .; j_call: TRBJ2-5; v_call: TRBV30; cdr3_nt: TGTGCCTGGAACCTCAGGGGGAGGCAGTACTTC; cdr3_aa: CAWNLRGRQYF
clone_size: once; d_call: .; j_call: TRBJ1-6; v_call: TRBV19; cdr3_nt: TGTGCCAGTAGTATTGGAGCGGGAAGGGCGGTCGATTCACCCCTCCACTTT; cdr3_aa: CASSIGAGRAVDSPLHF
clone_size: .; d_call: .; j_call: TRBJ2-1; v_call: TRBV19; cdr3_nt: TGTGCCAGCGGGATCGCAGGGTTCTACAATGAGCAGTTCTTC; cdr3_aa: CASGIAGFYNEQFF
clone_size: .; d_call: .; j_call: TRBJ1-2; v_call: TRBV11-2; cdr3_nt: TGTGCCAGCAGCTTAGGTCCTCGGGGATCTCGCTATGGCTACACCTTC; cdr3_aa: CASSLGPRGSRYGYTF
clone_size: .; d_call: .; j_call: TRBJ2-7; v_call: TRBV7-2; cdr3_nt: TGTGCCAGCAGCTTAGACCCCAGGGGCTCCTACGAGCAGTACTTC; cdr3_aa: CASSLDPRGSYEQYF